A selection of T cell receptor beta chains follows, all from one sample in a study of OX40 agonist ivuxolimab in advanced cancers. Only in-frame clones appear in the TCRdb table, and some are missing; sequencing was by immunoSEQ multiplex PCR. Of 25,000 to 35,000 clones in the sample, 84% were seen once. Sequences were derived from CD4+ or CD8+ T cells sorted from blood, sampled in a trial of the OX40 agonist ivuxolimab. These receptors originate from an adult with an advanced solid tumor such as melanoma, head and neck, liver or kidney cancer. Each CDR3 is given with its conserved first and last residue. D genes are given only for firm matches. Clone size, where shown, is once, few, many, or a class for clones that have expanded.

TRBV19,-,TRBJ2-2,-,CASSISEVVTGELFF,TGTGCCAGTAGTATAAGTGAGGTCGTGACCGGGGAGCTGTTTTTT
TRBV27,TRBD1,TRBJ1-2,-,CASSFWQGEGYTF,TGTGCCAGCAGTTTTTGGCAGGGGGAAGGCTACACCTTC
TRBV28,TRBD1,TRBJ2-4,-,CASSSPTGGNIQYF,TGTGCCAGCAGTTCTCCAACAGGGGGAAACATTCAGTACTTC
TRBV7-2,-,TRBJ1-1,-,CASSWPGPQGEAFF,TGTGCCAGCAGCTGGCCGGGACCCCAGGGAGAAGCTTTCTTT
TRBV10-3,TRBD1,TRBJ2-3,-,CAISESTHDLTGGDTQYF,TGTGCCATCAGTGAGTCGACGCACGACTTGACAGGGGGAGATACGCAGTATTTT
TRBV19,TRBD2,TRBJ2-7,-,CASSGGAYEQYF,TGTGCCAGTTCGGGAGGCGCCTACGAGCAGTACTTC
TRBV7-9,-,TRBJ1-3,-,CASSLEGLGLDRDTIYF,TGTGCCAGCAGCTTAGAGGGACTGGGCCTCGATAGGGACACCATATATTTT
TRBV5-6,TRBD2,TRBJ2-5,-,CASSQLGLAGGPAETQYF,TGTGCCAGCAGCCAACTCGGGTTAGCGGGGGGGCCGGCGGAGACCCAGTACTTC
TRBV29-1,TRBD1,TRBJ1-1,once,CSVGQGETEAFF,TGCAGCGTTGGCCAGGGGGAGACTGAAGCTTTCTTT
TRBV4-3,TRBD1,TRBJ1-1,-,CASSQEQGRATEAFF,TGCGCCAGCAGCCAAGAACAGGGGAGGGCGACTGAAGCTTTCTTT
TRBV5-1,-,TRBJ2-5,few,CASSSPGTSSSQYF,TGCGCCAGCAGCTCTCCCGGGACATCCTCATCCCAGTACTTC
TRBV10-3,-,TRBJ2-7,-,CAISEPTGSSYEQYF,TGTGCCATCAGTGAGCCCACAGGGAGCTCCTACGAGCAGTACTTC
TRBV5-1,-,TRBJ2-1,-,CASSFDTGNEQFF,TGCGCCAGCAGCTTCGACACCGGCAATGAGCAGTTCTTC
TRBV7-8,-,TRBJ2-1,-,CASSTGPSSYNEQFF,TGTGCCAGCAGCACTGGACCTAGCTCCTACAATGAGCAGTTCTTC
TRBV5-6,-,TRBJ2-7,-,CASSLQGADYEQYF,TGTGCCAGCAGCTTACAGGGCGCGGACTACGAGCAGTACTTC
TRBV19,-,TRBJ1-1,-,CASSNPGLNTEAFF,TGTGCCAGTAGTAACCCGGGACTTAACACTGAAGCTTTCTTT
TRBV15,-,TRBJ1-4,-,CATSTEVAEKLFF,TGTGCCACCAGCACGGAGGTGGCAGAAAAACTGTTTTTT
TRBV5-1,-,TRBJ2-7,-,CASSFLSPTYEQYF,TGCGCCAGCAGCTTTCTTTCGCCTACCTACGAGCAGTACTTC
TRBV29-1,TRBD2,TRBJ2-7,-,CSVDMGGGIYEQYF,TGCAGCGTTGATATGGGCGGGGGAATTTACGAGCAGTACTTC
TRBV7-2,TRBD1,TRBJ1-3,-,CASSLTGQGLNTIYF,TGTGCCAGCAGCTTGACGGGACAGGGTTTGAACACCATATATTTT
TRBV19,-,TRBJ1-2,few,CASSRRQGYGYTF,TGTGCCAGTAGTAGACGACAAGGGTATGGCTACACCTTC
TRBV4-2,-,TRBJ2-1,-,CASSQAQIDEQFF,TGTGCCAGCAGCCAGGCTCAGATTGATGAGCAGTTCTTC
TRBV6-1,-,TRBJ2-7,medium-sized,CASSEAPDSNYEQYF,TGTGCCAGCAGTGAAGCACCGGACAGTAACTACGAGCAGTACTTC
TRBV4-2,TRBD2,TRBJ2-1,few,CASSQEAGGPNEQFF,TGTGCCAGCAGCCAAGAGGCGGGAGGGCCCAATGAGCAGTTCTTC
TRBV29-1,TRBD1,TRBJ1-2,-,CSAVGQASNYGYTF,TGCAGCGCGGTTGGACAGGCCTCTAACTATGGCTACACCTTC
TRBV7-9,TRBD1,TRBJ2-7,-,CASSSDGTGGYHEQYF,TGTGCCAGCAGCTCCGACGGGACAGGGGGTTACCACGAGCAGTACTTC
TRBV6-5,-,TRBJ2-7,-,CASSYGTAGTYEQYF,TGTGCCAGCAGTTACGGGACGGCTGGTACCTACGAGCAGTACTTC
TRBV7-2,-,TRBJ2-7,-,CASSLSGYEQYF,TGTGCCAGCAGCTTGTCGGGATACGAGCAGTACTTC
TRBV4-1,TRBD1,TRBJ2-7,-,CASSQGPGQGAYEQYF,TGCGCCAGCAGCCAAGGCCCGGGACAGGGAGCCTACGAGCAGTACTTC
TRBV4-1,-,TRBJ2-1,-,CASSQPRGGNEQFF,TGCGCCAGCAGCCAACCACGAGGGGGGAATGAGCAGTTCTTC
TRBV29-1,-,TRBJ2-5,once,CSVEPGRETQYF,TGCAGCGTTGAGCCGGGGAGGGAGACCCAGTACTTC
TRBV11-1,TRBD2,TRBJ2-7,-,CASSSFTSGSTGYEQYF,TGTGCCAGCAGCTCCTTTACTAGCGGCTCCACCGGGTACGAGCAGTACTTC
TRBV7-9,-,TRBJ2-7,-,CASSLSGVEQYF,TGTGCCAGCAGCTTATCAGGGGTCGAGCAGTACTTC
TRBV27,TRBD1,TRBJ1-2,-,CASRPTGGWYGYTF,TGTGCCAGCAGACCGACAGGGGGCTGGTATGGCTACACCTTC
TRBV6-5,-,TRBJ2-5,few,CASSYGGETQYF,TGTGCCAGCAGTTACGGGGGAGAGACCCAGTACTTC
TRBV9,-,TRBJ1-4,-,CASSPYGDPNEKLFF,TGTGCCAGCAGCCCATACGGGGATCCTAATGAAAAACTGTTTTTT
TRBV5-5,-,TRBJ1-1,-,CASSLDTRPNTEAFF,TGTGCCAGCAGCTTGGACACCCGACCGAACACTGAAGCTTTCTTT
TRBV28,-,TRBJ2-7,-,CASSLFPPTGSYEQYF,TGTGCCAGCAGTTTATTTCCCCCCACAGGGAGCTACGAGCAGTACTTC
TRBV7-8,-,TRBJ2-1,-,CASSASGYNEQFF,TGTGCCAGCAGCGCGAGCGGTTACAATGAGCAGTTCTTC
TRBV4-2,TRBD2,TRBJ2-5,-,CASSLALAGGRETQYF,TGTGCCAGCAGTCTCGCCCTAGCGGGAGGAAGAGAGACCCAGTACTTC
TRBV14,TRBD1,TRBJ1-1,few,CASSHRTGMNTEAFF,TGTGCCAGCAGCCACAGGACAGGGATGAACACTGAAGCTTTCTTT
TRBV28,TRBD1,TRBJ2-1,-,CASSHGTVSYNEQFF,TGTGCCAGCAGCCACGGGACAGTCTCCTACAATGAGCAGTTCTTC
TRBV20-1,-,TRBJ1-1,-,CSAWGGEAFF,TGCAGTGCCTGGGGGGGAGAAGCTTTCTTT
TRBV10-3,-,TRBJ2-7,few,CAINRESGYEQYF,TGTGCCATCAATCGGGAGAGCGGGTACGAGCAGTACTTC
TRBV29-1,TRBD2,TRBJ2-1,-,CSGVERGQPYNEQFF,TGCAGCGGGGTAGAGCGGGGGCAGCCCTACAATGAGCAGTTCTTC
TRBV5-8,TRBD1,TRBJ1-2,once,CASPTGVYGYTF,TGTGCCAGCCCGACAGGGGTCTATGGCTACACCTTC
TRBV4-1,-,TRBJ1-4,-,CASSQVSGFNEKLFF,TGCGCCAGCAGCCAAGTATCCGGTTTTAATGAAAAACTGTTTTTT